One sample yielded the 4 T cell receptor beta chains listed below, sequenced in a study of control samples from healthy donors and cancer patients. Sequencing was performed with immunoSEQ multiplex PCR; in TCRdb, only in-frame clones are kept and a portion is missing. The sample yields 150,000 to 200,000 clones, over 85% seen once. The sample consisted of blood. These receptors were taken from a woman between 40 and 50 years old in good health.

V usage is TRBV7-2 and J usage is TRBJ1-1; D gene uncertain. The CDR3 totals 13 residues. V was clipped by 3 bases and J by 3 bases, with 8 bases between them. Germline V lookup: CDR1 SGHTA, CDR2 FQGNSA. CDR3 in DNA: TGTGCCAGCAGCTTTTACGGTGACACTGAAGCTTTCTTT. This translates into CASSFYGDTEAFF. Based on the CDR3 plus reference TRBV7-2 and TRBJ1-1, the full variable domain is GAGVSQSPSNKVTEKGKDVELRCDPISGHTALYWYRQSLGQGLEFLIYFQGNSAPDKSGLPSDRFSAERTGGSVSTLTIQRTQQEDSAVYLCASSFYGDTEAFFGQGTRLTVV.

The DNA of the CDR3 is TGTGCCATCAGTGAGTCTTACAGAGACACAGATACGCAGTATTTT. Translating gives CAISESYRDTDTQYF. The chain uses TRBV10-3 and TRBJ2-3; D not certain. The germline V gene encodes CDR1 ENHRY and CDR2 SYGVKD. V was shortened by 0 bases and J by 2 bases, with 9 bases between the two germline ends. The CDR3 spans 15 residues.

The J gene is TRBJ2-2, the V gene TRBV9; no clear D. V shed 3 bases and J shed 5 bases, with 11 bases lying between them. This CDR3 has 14 amino acids. Germline lookup yields CDR1 SGDLS and CDR2 YYNGEE. The CDR3 sequence: CASSALLSTGELFF. The DNA for the CDR3 is TGTGCCAGCAGCGCCCTACTGAGTACCGGGGAGCTGTTTTTT.

This clone has just a few counts. This chain uses TRBV5-1 with TRBJ1-5; TRBD1 aligns across 7 bases. From germline, CDR1 is SGHRS and CDR2 YFSETQ. This CDR3 has 15 amino acids. Trimming took 1 base from V and 4 from J; bases not matched to a gene: 5. CDR3 in amino acids: CASSLKTGSNQPQHF. CDR3 nucleotides: TGCGCCAGCAGCTTGAAGACAGGGAGTAATCAGCCCCAGCATTTT. The entire variable domain, with the rest obtained from reference TRBV5-1 and TRBJ1-5, is as follows: KAGVTQTPRYLIKTRGQQVTLSCSPISGHRSVSWYQQTPGQGLQFLFEYFSETQRNKGNFPGRFSGRQFSNSRSEMNVSTLELGDSALYLCASSLKTGSNQPQHFGDGTRLSIL.